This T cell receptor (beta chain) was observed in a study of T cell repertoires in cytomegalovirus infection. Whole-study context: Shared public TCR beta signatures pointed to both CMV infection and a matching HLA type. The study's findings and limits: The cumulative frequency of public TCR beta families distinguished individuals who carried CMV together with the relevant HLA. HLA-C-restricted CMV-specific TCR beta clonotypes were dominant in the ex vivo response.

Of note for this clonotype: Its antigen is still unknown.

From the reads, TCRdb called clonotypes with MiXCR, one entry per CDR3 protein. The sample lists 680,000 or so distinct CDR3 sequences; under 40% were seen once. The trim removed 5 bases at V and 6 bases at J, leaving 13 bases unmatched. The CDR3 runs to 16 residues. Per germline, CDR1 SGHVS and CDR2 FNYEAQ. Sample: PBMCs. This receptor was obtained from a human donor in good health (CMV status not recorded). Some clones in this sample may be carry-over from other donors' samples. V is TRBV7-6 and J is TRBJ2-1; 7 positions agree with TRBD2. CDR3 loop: CASSPRGGSLPNEQFF. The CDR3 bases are TGTGCCAGCAGCCCACGGGGCGGGAGTCTACCCAATGAGCAGTTCTTC. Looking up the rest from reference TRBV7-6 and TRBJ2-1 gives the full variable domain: GAGVSQSPRYKVTKRGQDVALRCDPISGHVSLYWYRQALGQGPEFLTYFNYEAQQDKSGLPNDRFSAERPEGSISTLTIQRTEQRDSAMYRCASSPRGGSLPNEQFFGPGTRLTVL.